This is a list of T cell receptor beta chains from one sample in a study of T cells in narcolepsy. Repertoires were generated with immunoSEQ multiplex PCR, while TCRdb's copy carries only in-frame clones and drops some. The sample has just under 35,000 clones; around 80% are singletons. The sequenced sample consisted of memory (CD45RA-) CD4+ T cells from blood. These receptors originate from a human donor in good health. The CDR3 runs from the conserved cysteine through the conserved F or W. D genes are given only for firm matches. The size of a clone is reported for some rows only, either as once, few or many, or as a class for expanded clones.

j_call: TRBJ2-3; v_call: TRBV7-3; clone_size: -; cdr3_length: 15; d_call: -; cdr3_nt: TGTGCCAGCAGCTTAATCGGAGGGTCCATCTATACGCAGTATTTT; cdr3_aa: CASSLIGGSIYTQYF
j_call: TRBJ2-3; v_call: TRBV11-2; clone_size: -; cdr3_length: 16; d_call: TRBD2; cdr3_nt: TGTGCCAGCAGCCCCCGGGGGGGGCGTAGATCCGATACGCAGTATTTT; cdr3_aa: CASSPRGGRRSDTQYF
j_call: TRBJ2-7; v_call: TRBV2; clone_size: -; cdr3_length: 14; d_call: -; cdr3_nt: TGTGCCAGCAGTGTGGCAGGGGATTCCTACGAGCAGTACTTC; cdr3_aa: CASSVAGDSYEQYF
j_call: TRBJ2-1; v_call: TRBV11-3; clone_size: -; cdr3_length: 15; d_call: TRBD2; cdr3_nt: TGTGCCAGCAGCTTAGGCGGGGGAGCCTACAATGAGCAGTTCTTC; cdr3_aa: CASSLGGGAYNEQFF
j_call: TRBJ1-5; v_call: TRBV2; clone_size: -; cdr3_length: 15; d_call: TRBD1; cdr3_nt: TGTGCCAGCAGTGGGGACAGGGTAAGCAATCAGCCCCAGCATTTT; cdr3_aa: CASSGDRVSNQPQHF
j_call: TRBJ2-7; v_call: TRBV27; clone_size: once; cdr3_length: 13; d_call: -; cdr3_nt: TGTGCCAGCAGTTTAAAGGGTCACTACGAGCAGTACTTC; cdr3_aa: CASSLKGHYEQYF
j_call: TRBJ2-4; v_call: TRBV4-3; clone_size: -; cdr3_length: 14; d_call: TRBD1; cdr3_nt: TGCGCCAGCAGTGATTGGACAGGCCAAAACATTCAGTACTTC; cdr3_aa: CASSDWTGQNIQYF
j_call: TRBJ1-2; v_call: TRBV2; clone_size: -; cdr3_length: 14; d_call: TRBD1; cdr3_nt: TGTGCCAGCAGTGCGGACAGGGGGCAACATGGCTACACCTTC; cdr3_aa: CASSADRGQHGYTF
j_call: TRBJ1-3; v_call: TRBV10-1; clone_size: -; cdr3_length: 16; d_call: -; cdr3_nt: TGCGCCAGCAGTGAGAGGCGGGGGTCGACTGGAAACACCATATATTTT; cdr3_aa: CASSERRGSTGNTIYF
j_call: TRBJ1-2; v_call: TRBV6-5; clone_size: -; cdr3_length: 14; d_call: TRBD1; cdr3_nt: TGTGCCAGCAGTTACTCAAGGGACAGGGTGAGCTACACCTTC; cdr3_aa: CASSYSRDRVSYTF
j_call: TRBJ2-1; v_call: TRBV5-4; clone_size: -; cdr3_length: 13; d_call: -; cdr3_nt: TGTGCCAGCAGCGCTACAGGGCGCAATGAGCAGTTCTTC; cdr3_aa: CASSATGRNEQFF
j_call: TRBJ2-3; v_call: TRBV10-3; clone_size: -; cdr3_length: 16; d_call: -; cdr3_nt: TGTGCCATCGGTGCTGCGGGACGCAAAATGGCAGATACGCAGTATTTT; cdr3_aa: CAIGAAGRKMADTQYF
j_call: TRBJ1-1; v_call: TRBV5-4; clone_size: -; cdr3_length: 16; d_call: -; cdr3_nt: TGTGCCAGCAGCTTAGGGGGGTCCCAGGGGAACACTGAAGCTTTCTTT; cdr3_aa: CASSLGGSQGNTEAFF
j_call: TRBJ2-3; v_call: TRBV7-8; clone_size: -; cdr3_length: 15; d_call: -; cdr3_nt: TGTGCCAGCAGCTTAAGGGGATCTAGCACAGATACGCAGTATTTT; cdr3_aa: CASSLRGSSTDTQYF
j_call: TRBJ1-1; v_call: TRBV11-2; clone_size: -; cdr3_length: 13; d_call: -; cdr3_nt: TGTGCCAGCAGCTTAGTGGAGAACACTGAAGCTTTCTTT; cdr3_aa: CASSLVENTEAFF
j_call: TRBJ2-7; v_call: TRBV7-9; clone_size: -; cdr3_length: 13; d_call: -; cdr3_nt: TGTGCCAGCAGCTTAGAATCATACTACGAGCAGTACTTC; cdr3_aa: CASSLESYYEQYF
j_call: TRBJ2-5; v_call: TRBV29-1; clone_size: -; cdr3_length: 12; d_call: -; cdr3_nt: TGCAGCGTTGGACAGTTCCAAGAGACCCAGTACTTC; cdr3_aa: CSVGQFQETQYF
j_call: TRBJ1-1; v_call: TRBV27; clone_size: -; cdr3_length: 15; d_call: -; cdr3_nt: TGTGCCAGCAGTTTACGGGGGTACAGGAACACTGAAGCTTTCTTT; cdr3_aa: CASSLRGYRNTEAFF
j_call: TRBJ2-1; v_call: TRBV7-9; clone_size: -; cdr3_length: 15; d_call: -; cdr3_nt: TGTGCCAGCAGTCCGACTATCCGCTCCTACAATGAGCAGTTCTTC; cdr3_aa: CASSPTIRSYNEQFF
j_call: TRBJ2-5; v_call: TRBV5-8; clone_size: -; cdr3_length: 15; d_call: TRBD2; cdr3_nt: TGTGCCAGCGGGTCGACTAGCGGGACGCAAGAGACCCAGTACTTC; cdr3_aa: CASGSTSGTQETQYF
j_call: TRBJ1-2; v_call: TRBV5-8; clone_size: few; cdr3_length: 14; d_call: -; cdr3_nt: TGTGCCAGCAGTCGTAGAGATCCCTTGGACGGCTACACCTTC; cdr3_aa: CASSRRDPLDGYTF
j_call: TRBJ2-5; v_call: TRBV19; clone_size: -; cdr3_length: 15; d_call: TRBD2; cdr3_nt: TGTGCCAGTAATGATCTGACGGGGGGGGTGGAGACCCAGTACTTC; cdr3_aa: CASNDLTGGVETQYF
j_call: TRBJ2-1; v_call: TRBV5-1; clone_size: -; cdr3_length: 15; d_call: -; cdr3_nt: TGCGCCAGCAGCCCCAGCTCCAGCTCCTACAATGAGCAGTTCTTC; cdr3_aa: CASSPSSSSYNEQFF
j_call: TRBJ2-5; v_call: TRBV5-4; clone_size: -; cdr3_length: 14; d_call: -; cdr3_nt: TGTGCCAGCAGCCGGCTCAGCGGACAAGAGACCCAGTACTTC; cdr3_aa: CASSRLSGQETQYF
j_call: TRBJ2-3; v_call: TRBV7-3; clone_size: -; cdr3_length: 14; d_call: -; cdr3_nt: TGTGCCAGCAGCACCCCTGAGGAGGATAATACGCAGTATTTT; cdr3_aa: CASSTPEEDNTQYF
j_call: TRBJ2-4; v_call: TRBV28; clone_size: -; cdr3_length: 19; d_call: -; cdr3_nt: TGTGCCAGCGTAAAGGGGGGGACACCGGGGCTGGTAGCCAAAAACATTCAGTACTTC; cdr3_aa: CASVKGGTPGLVAKNIQYF
j_call: TRBJ2-1; v_call: TRBV12-5; clone_size: -; cdr3_length: 14; d_call: -; cdr3_nt: TGTGCTAGTGGTTTGGACCCCAGCGGCAATGAGCAGTTCTTC; cdr3_aa: CASGLDPSGNEQFF
j_call: TRBJ2-7; v_call: TRBV4-3; clone_size: -; cdr3_length: 15; d_call: TRBD2; cdr3_nt: TGCGCCAGCAGCCAGGGACTAGGGATAACCTACGAGCAGTACTTC; cdr3_aa: CASSQGLGITYEQYF
j_call: TRBJ2-6; v_call: TRBV5-5; clone_size: -; cdr3_length: 15; d_call: -; cdr3_nt: TGTGCCAGCAGCCTAGAGAACTCTGGGGCCAACGTCCTGACTTTC; cdr3_aa: CASSLENSGANVLTF
j_call: TRBJ1-1; v_call: TRBV2; clone_size: -; cdr3_length: 15; d_call: -; cdr3_nt: TGTGCCAGCAGTGAAGGTGGTTGGGGGGCCACTGAAGCTTTCTTT; cdr3_aa: CASSEGGWGATEAFF
j_call: TRBJ2-1; v_call: TRBV9; clone_size: -; cdr3_length: 14; d_call: -; cdr3_nt: TGTGCCAGCAGCGTAAGAGGGGAAAGTTATGAGCAGTTCTTC; cdr3_aa: CASSVRGESYEQFF
j_call: TRBJ1-6; v_call: TRBV5-3; clone_size: -; cdr3_length: 18; d_call: -; cdr3_nt: TGTGCCAGAAGCCCGACGAAGATAGCTGGGTCCTATAATTCACCCCTCCACTTT; cdr3_aa: CARSPTKIAGSYNSPLHF
j_call: TRBJ1-1; v_call: TRBV15; clone_size: -; cdr3_length: 15; d_call: -; cdr3_nt: TGTGCCACCAGCAGAGATTCGGGGATAACCGCTGAAGCTTTCTTT; cdr3_aa: CATSRDSGITAEAFF
j_call: TRBJ2-3; v_call: TRBV4-3; clone_size: -; cdr3_length: 15; d_call: -; cdr3_nt: TGCGCCAGCAGCCAAGTCCCCCGGGCGACAGATACGCAGTATTTT; cdr3_aa: CASSQVPRATDTQYF
j_call: TRBJ2-3; v_call: TRBV7-3; clone_size: -; cdr3_length: 14; d_call: -; cdr3_nt: TGTGCCAGCAGCCGGGACTCCGCCGTGGATACGCAGTATTTT; cdr3_aa: CASSRDSAVDTQYF
j_call: TRBJ2-1; v_call: TRBV28; clone_size: -; cdr3_length: 15; d_call: -; cdr3_nt: TGTGCCAGCAGTTTTGGCCAGTCGGGTTACAATGAGCAGTTCTTC; cdr3_aa: CASSFGQSGYNEQFF
j_call: TRBJ1-4; v_call: TRBV28; clone_size: -; cdr3_length: 16; d_call: -; cdr3_nt: TGTGCCAGCAGTTTCGCCGGGGAGGCAACTAATGAAAAACTGTTTTTT; cdr3_aa: CASSFAGEATNEKLFF
j_call: TRBJ1-2; v_call: TRBV30; clone_size: -; cdr3_length: 11; d_call: -; cdr3_nt: TGTGCCTGGAGTGTAATAGCTGGGTACACCTTC; cdr3_aa: CAWSVIAGYTF
j_call: TRBJ1-5; v_call: TRBV6-1; clone_size: -; cdr3_length: 17; d_call: -; cdr3_nt: TGTGCCAGCAGTGAAGGGCGGGGAGGCTCGGCTGGTCAGCCCCAGCATTTT; cdr3_aa: CASSEGRGGSAGQPQHF
j_call: TRBJ2-3; v_call: TRBV7-6; clone_size: -; cdr3_length: 15; d_call: TRBD1; cdr3_nt: TGTGCCAGCACGTTGGGACAGGAAGAGGTAGATACGCAATATTTT; cdr3_aa: CASTLGQEEVDTQYF
j_call: TRBJ1-1; v_call: TRBV5-6; clone_size: -; cdr3_length: 15; d_call: TRBD1; cdr3_nt: TGTGCCAGCAGCTTCGGGACAGGAATGAACACTGAAGCTTTCTTT; cdr3_aa: CASSFGTGMNTEAFF
j_call: TRBJ2-1; v_call: TRBV28; clone_size: -; cdr3_length: 11; d_call: -; cdr3_nt: TGTGCCAGCAGTTCCCCTGGCTTATGGTTCTTC; cdr3_aa: CASSSPGLWFF
j_call: TRBJ1-2; v_call: TRBV28; clone_size: -; cdr3_length: 17; d_call: -; cdr3_nt: TGTGCCAGCAGTTTATTCTCGGGTTTCTCGGCTAACTATGGCTACACCTTC; cdr3_aa: CASSLFSGFSANYGYTF
j_call: TRBJ2-2; v_call: TRBV5-4; clone_size: -; cdr3_length: 14; d_call: TRBD1; cdr3_nt: TGTGCCAGCAGCCGGAGACAGGGGACCGGGGAGCTGTTTTTT; cdr3_aa: CASSRRQGTGELFF
j_call: TRBJ1-4; v_call: TRBV14; clone_size: few; cdr3_length: 15; d_call: -; cdr3_nt: TGTGCCAGCAGCCAAACGATAGGGTGGGATGAAAAACTGTTTTTT; cdr3_aa: CASSQTIGWDEKLFF
j_call: TRBJ1-1; v_call: TRBV30; clone_size: -; cdr3_length: 16; d_call: -; cdr3_nt: TGTGCCTGGAGTGTACTGGCAGAGCGACAGAACACTGAAGCTTTCTTT; cdr3_aa: CAWSVLAERQNTEAFF
j_call: TRBJ1-2; v_call: TRBV5-4; clone_size: -; cdr3_length: 12; d_call: -; cdr3_nt: TGTGCTAGAAGTTCGACTTCATTTGGCTACACCTTC; cdr3_aa: CARSSTSFGYTF
j_call: TRBJ1-2; v_call: TRBV7-8; clone_size: -; cdr3_length: 15; d_call: TRBD1; cdr3_nt: TGTGCCAGCAGCTTAGTCCAGGGGGGGAACTATGGCTACACCTTC; cdr3_aa: CASSLVQGGNYGYTF
j_call: TRBJ2-7; v_call: TRBV20-1; clone_size: once; cdr3_length: 11; d_call: -; cdr3_nt: TGCAGTGCCACCGGACACCACGAGCAGTACTTC; cdr3_aa: CSATGHHEQYF
j_call: TRBJ1-2; v_call: TRBV4-2; clone_size: -; cdr3_length: 15; d_call: -; cdr3_nt: TGTGCCAGCAGCTATTCGGGGGAGGCCTCCCGAGGCTACACCTTC; cdr3_aa: CASSYSGEASRGYTF
j_call: TRBJ2-7; v_call: TRBV10-2; clone_size: few; cdr3_length: 14; d_call: -; cdr3_nt: TGCGCCAGCAGTGATAGGCTGACTCATGGGGAGCAGTACTTC; cdr3_aa: CASSDRLTHGEQYF
j_call: TRBJ1-1; v_call: TRBV6-6; clone_size: -; cdr3_length: 16; d_call: -; cdr3_nt: TGTGCCAGCAGTTACACGGCAGCCTCTGGGAGCACTGAAGCTTTCTTT; cdr3_aa: CASSYTAASGSTEAFF
j_call: TRBJ2-5; v_call: TRBV5-4; clone_size: -; cdr3_length: 15; d_call: TRBD1; cdr3_nt: TGTGCCAGCAGCTTACGGACAGGGGGCTTGGAGACCCAGTACTTC; cdr3_aa: CASSLRTGGLETQYF
j_call: TRBJ2-7; v_call: TRBV4-2; clone_size: -; cdr3_length: 14; d_call: -; cdr3_nt: TGTGCCAGCAGCCAAGATAGGATGGTCGGGAAGCAGTACTTC; cdr3_aa: CASSQDRMVGKQYF
j_call: TRBJ2-1; v_call: TRBV7-3; clone_size: once; cdr3_length: 17; d_call: TRBD2; cdr3_nt: TGTGCCAGCAGCTTAAATGTACTAGCGGGGGGCGTCAATGAGCAGTTCTTC; cdr3_aa: CASSLNVLAGGVNEQFF
j_call: TRBJ2-5; v_call: TRBV7-8; clone_size: -; cdr3_length: 14; d_call: TRBD1; cdr3_nt: TGTGCCAGCAGCCACGGACAGGGTCAAGAGACCCAGTACTTC; cdr3_aa: CASSHGQGQETQYF
j_call: TRBJ2-3; v_call: TRBV5-4; clone_size: -; cdr3_length: 17; d_call: TRBD2; cdr3_nt: TGTGCCAGCAGCTTGGGTTTAGCGGGGGGGGCGACAGATACGCAGTATTTT; cdr3_aa: CASSLGLAGGATDTQYF